This T cell receptor beta chain was captured in a study of blood T cell repertoires in COVID-19. Looking at the study overall: Samples taken during acute and convalescent COVID-19 were collected in the United States, Italy and Spain.

Recovered Cohort 3 donors showed two negative PCRs, clearance, or symptom resolution. The germline gives CDR1 LGHDT, CDR2 YNNKEL (reference sequence). This CDR3 has 16 amino acids. Unmatched junction bases numbered 6, after V lost 0 bases and J lost 3 bases. Sequenced by immunoSEQ multiplex PCR; TCRdb stores in-frame clones only, minus some. The profile shows 150,000 to 200,000 clones, roughly 88% of them singletons. This receptor was identified in a woman aged 18-30 years who had recovered from COVID-19. Sequenced sample: PBMCs or T cells enriched from blood (not recorded which). The chain employs TRBV3-1 (or the pseudogene TRBV3-2) and TRBJ2-3; the match to TRBD2 covers 7 bases. DNA of the CDR3: TGTGCCAGCAGCCAAGATCGGCTAGCGGTGACAGATACGCAGTATTTT. Protein product: CASSQDRLAVTDTQYF.